Following are 10 T cell receptor beta chains from one sample sequenced in a study of T cells in Graves' hyperthyroidism and ophthalmopathy. Researchers took RNA transcripts and amplified the TCR beta CDR3 regions from them. A set of HTBI primers served as the primers for a first-round RT-PCR of the TCR CDR3. TCRdb reanalysed the multiplex PCR reads using MiXCR and keeps one entry per CDR3 protein. The data show 300,000 to 400,000 distinct CDR3 sequences, approximately 15% seen once. Sequenced: blood. The receptor set was obtained from a woman aged 30 to 39 with Graves' hyperthyroidism.

This clonotype was seen many times. The genes are TRBV14 and TRBJ2-3, with a tentative D call TRBD2 (5 bases). The CDR3 runs 15 residues. V dropped 3 bases and J dropped 1 base, with 11 bases sitting between them. CDR1 is SGHDN, CDR2 FVKESK, per germline. Here the CDR3 reads CASSQRSGGTDTQYF. CDR3 in DNA: TGTGCCAGCAGCCAGCGGAGCGGCGGCACAGATACGCAGTATTTT.

In its sample, this clonotype was seen many times. The V call is TRBV2, the J call TRBJ2-3, with D unclear. V was cut by 6 bases and J by 5 bases, with 12 bases left in between. CDR3 size: 13 residues. Germline V gives CDR1 SNHLY, CDR2 FYNNEI. The CDR3 region has the DNA TGTGCCAGCAGCCCTCCGGTCCGAGATACGCAGTATTTT. Translated: CASSPPVRDTQYF.

V is TRBV25-1 and J is TRBJ2-5; D is perhaps TRBD2 (6 bases). Per the germline V gene, CDR1 is MGHDK and CDR2 is SYGVNS. V was clipped by 4 bases and J by 5 bases, with 11 bases between them. The CDR3 totals 13 residues. The CDR3 bases are TGTGCCAGCAGTGGAAACGCGGGGGAGACCCAGTACTTC. This gives the protein CASSGNAGETQYF.

This clonotype was detected many times. V gene TRBV29-1 combines with J gene TRBJ2-7; the D gene could be TRBD1 or TRBD2 (5 bases each). Germline V CDR1 and CDR2: SQVTM, ANQGSEA. Trimming took 6 bases from V and 0 from J, leaving 9 bases between them. CDR3 length equals 12 residues. Written as DNA, the CDR3 is TGCAGCGTCGAGGGACCCTCCTACGAGCAGTACTTC. This translates into CSVEGPSYEQYF.

V is TRBV7-2 and J is TRBJ2-5, with D maybe TRBD1 (7 bases). V was cut by 3 bases and J by 10 bases, with 15 bases left in between. The CDR3 loop spans 13 amino acids. In germline, CDR1 is SGHTA, CDR2 FQGNSA. In nucleotides, the CDR3 is TGTGCCAGCAGCTTTTTAGACAGGGAGGTCCAGTACTTC. Its protein product is CASSFLDREVQYF.

This clonotype has at least ten counts. This chain uses TRBV24-1 with TRBJ2-2, with D tentatively TRBD1 (6 bases). This CDR3 spans 14 amino acids. CDR1 and CDR2 from the germline V gene are KGHDR and SFDVKD. The V end lost 9 bases, the J end lost 0 bases, and 10 bases lay between the germline ends. The CDR3 bases are TGTGCCACCGGGGGCAGGACGAACACCGGGGAGCTGTTTTTT. Amino acid sequence: CATGGRTNTGELFF.

This clonotype was seen repeatedly, ten times or more. V gene TRBV24-1 combines with J gene TRBJ1-1; the match to TRBD1 covers 8 bases. The trim removed 8 bases at V and 6 bases at J, leaving 10 bases unmatched. Germline lookup yields CDR1 KGHDR and CDR2 SFDVKD. The length of the CDR3 is 14 residues. The CDR3 DNA is TGTGCCACCAAAGGACAGGGAGACGGCGCTGAAGCTTTCTTT. This codes for CATKGQGDGAEAFF.

This clonotype occurred many times. The CDR3 DNA follows: TGTGCCAGCAGTTTCTATCCGGGACAGGGGGCGTTTGGCTCCTACAATGAGCAGTTCTTC. Translated: CASSFYPGQGAFGSYNEQFF. The V gene is TRBV28, the J gene TRBJ2-1, with 12 bases lining up with TRBD1. J lost 0 bases, V lost 3 bases, and 12 bases had no gene match. Per germline, CDR1 MDHEN and CDR2 SYDVKM. The CDR3 is 20 residues long.

This chain uses TRBV20-1 with TRBJ1-5; 8 bases are shared with TRBD1. Germline lookup yields CDR1 DFQATT and CDR2 SNEGSKA (reference sequence). V lost 6 bases and J lost 4; bases outside the gene matches: 8. The CDR3 is 14 amino acids. CDR3 DNA: TGCAGTGCCGGACAGGGTGAAGGTAATCAGCCCCAGCATTTT. Amino acid sequence: CSAGQGEGNQPQHF.

This clonotype was counted ten times or more. The CDR3 sequence is CASSTLSTEKLFF. In DNA form, the CDR3 reads TGTGCCAGCAGTACTCTCTCGACTGAAAAACTGTTTTTT. V is TRBV6-1 and J is TRBJ1-4, with D uncertain. Germline V gene sequence: CDR1 MNHNS, CDR2 SASEGT. V lost 5 bases and J lost 7, with 11 bases in between. There are 13 residues in the CDR3.